One and the same sample provided the 30 T cell receptor beta chains below, sequenced in a study of glioma-infiltrating T cells. TCR alpha and beta CDR3 regions were amplified from RNA using iRepertoire nested multiplex PCR. TCRdb reanalysed the multiplex PCR reads using MiXCR and keeps one entry per CDR3 protein. The repertoire holds about 130,000 distinct CDR3 sequences, with 20% to 25% as singletons. The sequencing sample was made of glioma tissue, nonneoplastic brain tissue, or PBMCs (not recorded which). Receptor source: a human donor with low-grade glioma or glioblastoma, undergoing nonglioma brain surgery, or in good health (not recorded which).

The rearrangement joins TRBV6-6 to TRBJ2-1; perhaps TRBD2 as D (7 bases). Per the germline V gene, CDR1 is MNHNY and CDR2 is SVGAGI (reference sequence). The CDR3 length is 13 residues. V shed 2 bases and J shed 9 bases, with 11 bases lying between them. DNA for the CDR3: TGTGCCAGCAGTTACGGGAGGGGGACTGAGCAGTTCTTC. Its protein product is CASSYGRGTEQFF.

There are a few counts of this clonotype. The chain's CDR3 is CASSLRKDTEAFF. In nucleotides, the CDR3 is TGTGCCAGCAGCTTAAGGAAGGACACTGAAGCTTTCTTT. V is TRBV7-2 and J is TRBJ1-1; D not resolved. Per germline, CDR1 SGHTA and CDR2 FQGNSA. This CDR3 spans 13 amino acids. The V end was cut by 2 bases, the J end by 3 bases, with 7 bases between.

This clonotype was seen at least ten times. J is TRBJ2-3 and V is TRBV27; D is ambiguous. Germline CDR1 reads MNHEY; CDR2 reads SMNVEV (reference sequence). The CDR3 contains 14 residues. V was clipped by 3 bases and J by 5 bases, with 12 bases between them. CDR3 sequence: CASSFGLRLDTQYF. The CDR3 bases are TGTGCCAGCAGTTTTGGTTTGAGACTAGATACGCAGTATTTT.

As regards this clonotype: Germline is not matched at one junction end, which may reflect a read error. The gene calls are TRBV7-2 and TRBJ1-6; D gene ambiguous. CDR1 SGHTA and CDR2 FQGNSA come from the germline V gene. This CDR3 has 12 amino acids. CDR3 amino acids: CANSPRNSPLHF. The CDR3 region has the DNA TGTGCCAACAGCCCCCGTAATTCACCCCTCCACTTT. Drawing the rest from reference TRBV7-2 and TRBJ1-6, the complete variable domain is GAGVSQSPSNKVTEKGKDVELRCDPISGHTALYWYRQSLGQGLEFLIYFQGNSAPDKSGLPSDRFSAERTGGSVSTLTIQRTQQEDSAVYLCANSPRNSPLHFGNGTRLTVT.

This clonotype was seen many times. The gene calls are TRBV20-1 and TRBJ2-3; TRBD2 matches at 11 bases. V lost 5 bases, J lost 3 bases, and 1 base stayed unmatched. The germline gives CDR1 DFQATT, CDR2 SNEGSKA (reference sequence). This CDR3 has 13 amino acids. The CDR3 sequence: CSAPSGGTDTQYF. The CDR3 DNA follows: TGCAGTGCTCCTAGCGGGGGGACAGATACGCAGTATTTT.

This clonotype was seen more than once but under ten times. This rearrangement joins TRBV6-1 to TRBJ1-3, with D hard to call. The CDR3 length is 15 residues. Trimming cost V 5 bases and J 0 bases, with 11 bases left between them. Germline lookup yields CDR1 MNHNS and CDR2 SASEGT. The CDR3 coding sequence is TGTGCCAGCAGTCCGCCGCCCGCCTCTGGAAACACCATATATTTT. This gives the protein CASSPPPASGNTIYF.

This clonotype was seen many times. The chain recombines TRBV3-1 with TRBJ2-3, with D perhaps TRBD2 (6 bases). Trimming shortened V by 1 base and J by 2 bases, and 10 bases separated the two germline ends. Per the germline V gene, CDR1 is LGHDT and CDR2 is YNNKEL (reference sequence). The CDR3 contains 15 residues. The CDR3 loop is CASSQGGLPTDTQYF. The CDR3 nucleotides read TGTGCCAGCAGCCAAGGGGGACTCCCCACAGATACGCAGTATTTT.

This rearrangement joins TRBV2 to TRBJ1-6; TRBD1 agrees at 8 bases. V trimming: 6 bases; J trimming: 7 bases; junction bases outside the gene matches: 5. This CDR3 spans 14 amino acids. From germline, CDR1 is SNHLY and CDR2 FYNNEI. The CDR3 here is CASSRTGSNSPLHF. CDR3 coding DNA: TGTGCCAGCAGCAGGACAGGGAGCAATTCACCCCTCCACTTT. Full variable domain (outside the CDR3, taken from reference TRBV2 and TRBJ1-6): EPEVTQTPSHQVTQMGQEVILRCVPISNHLYFYWYRQILGQKVEFLVSFYNNEISEKSEIFDDQFSVERPDGSNFTLKIRSTKLEDSAMYFCASSRTGSNSPLHFGNGTRLTVT.

This clonotype was recorded a few times. The chain uses TRBV14 and TRBJ2-7, with D uncertain. Deletions cut 2 bases from V and 3 bases from J, with 11 bases between. The length of the CDR3 is 14 residues. Looked up from germline, CDR1 is SGHDN and CDR2 is FVKESK. For the CDR3, the DNA is TGTGCCAGCAGCCAAATGCCCAATTTCTACGAGCAGTACGTC. Residues: CASSQMPNFYEQYV.

This clonotype was recorded many times. CDR3 loop: CASSLDRMNTEAFF. CDR3 sequence (DNA): TGTGCCAGCAGCTTAGATCGAATGAACACTGAAGCTTTCTTT. The chain recombines TRBV7-9 with TRBJ1-1; D is unclear. Germline-derived CDR1 and CDR2 are SEHNR and FQNEAQ (reference sequence). The CDR3 extends over 14 amino acids. With 1 base removed from V and 0 bases from J, the gap between germline ends came to 6 bases.

This chain links TRBV4-1 with TRBJ1-5; D remains unclear. Deletions cut 0 bases from V and 4 bases from J, with 10 bases between. This CDR3 spans 15 amino acids. Germline V CDR1 and CDR2: MGHRA, YSYEKL. CDR3 sequence: CASSQDPSGNQPQHF. CDR3 bases: TGCGCCAGCAGCCAAGATCCATCGGGAAATCAGCCCCAGCATTTT.

This chain connects TRBV24-1 to TRBJ1-1; D gene ambiguous. Germline CDR1 and CDR2: KGHDR and SFDVKD. CDR3 length equals 14 residues. V was clipped by 6 bases and J by 4 bases, with 14 bases between them. The CDR3 DNA reads as TGTGCCACCAGTAACTCGCGGTATGGCACTGAAGCTTTCTTT. Protein: CATSNSRYGTEAFF.

The V call is TRBV3-1, the J call TRBJ1-1; TRBD1 is a possible D gene (5 bases). CDR1 LGHDT and CDR2 YNNKEL come from the germline V gene (reference sequence). The length of the CDR3 is 16 residues. Trimming took 3 bases from V and 2 from J, leaving 16 bases between them. The CDR3 loop is CASSQVGTTTNTEAFF. The CDR3, as DNA: TGTGCCAGCAGCCAGGTAGGGACCACAACCAACACTGAAGCTTTCTTT.

In regard to this clonotype: A much larger clonotype is one base distant, so this may be a read error. This chain joins TRBV7-3 and TRBJ2-7, with a possible D match to TRBD2 (5 bases). The V gene's germline CDR1 is SGHTA and CDR2 FQGTGA. The CDR3 consists of 13 residues. The CDR3 sequence is CASSGGQDLRAWV. The CDR3 nucleotides are TGTGCCAGCAGTGGAGGCCAGGACCTACGAGCGTGGGTC.

This clonotype was detected only a few times. The V and J genes are TRBV20-1 and TRBJ2-1; D possibly corresponds to TRBD1 (5 bases). CDR1 and CDR2 from the germline V gene are DFQATT and SNEGSKA (reference sequence). This CDR3 has 14 amino acids. With 0 bases removed from V and 2 bases from J, the gap between germline ends came to 8 bases. CDR3 sequence reads: CSARDRGTYNEQFF. The CDR3 region has the DNA TGCAGTGCTAGAGATAGGGGTACCTACAATGAGCAGTTCTTC.

This clonotype turned up a few times. This rearrangement joins TRBV7-9 to TRBJ2-7, with D possibly TRBD2 on 6 matching bases. The CDR3 extends over 12 amino acids. CDR1 SEHNR and CDR2 FQNEAQ come from the germline V gene (reference sequence). With 9 bases removed from V and 6 bases from J, the gap between germline ends came to 15 bases. Here the CDR3 reads CASRRGGGEQYV. In DNA, the CDR3 is TGTGCCAGTAGGAGGGGCGGAGGCGAGCAGTACGTC.

This clonotype was detected only a few times. The rearrangement uses TRBV20-1 and TRBJ1-6, with TRBD1 as a possible D gene (5 bases). Germline CDR1 DFQATT, CDR2 SNEGSKA (reference sequence). There are 14 residues in the CDR3. Trimming removed 4 bases at V and 4 bases at J, with 11 bases between. The CDR3 loop reads CSATGRLYNSPLHF. The CDR3 coding sequence is TGCAGTGCTACAGGGAGGCTATATAATTCACCCCTCCACTTT.

V is TRBV7-8 and J is TRBJ2-3; D is perhaps TRBD1 or TRBD2 (6 bases each). The CDR3 totals 15 residues. V was clipped by 8 bases and J by 2 bases, with 17 bases between them. Per the germline V gene, CDR1 is SGHVS and CDR2 is FQNEAQ. The CDR3 bases are TGTGCCAGCGGGGTATGGGGGGCGATCACAGATACGCAGTATTTT. Its translation is CASGVWGAITDTQYF.

Only a few counts were recorded for this clonotype. The chain couples TRBV11-2 to TRBJ2-3; D call uncertain. CDR3 length equals 12 residues. Per the germline V gene, CDR1 is SGHAT and CDR2 is FQNNGV. V was clipped by 0 bases and J by 5 bases, with 3 bases between them. The CDR3 region is CASSLDLDTQYF. The CDR3 DNA sequence: TGTGCCAGCAGCTTAGACCTAGATACGCAGTATTTT.

The chain uses TRBV7-2 and TRBJ1-6; D remains unclear. The ends were cut back, 0 bases at V and 9 bases at J, with 15 bases in the middle. This CDR3 is built from 16 residues. The germline V gene has CDR1 SGHTA and CDR2 FQGNSA. The CDR3 spells CASSLADSEGPSPLHF. The CDR3 DNA reads TGTGCCAGCAGCTTAGCGGATTCGGAGGGCCCTTCACCCCTCCACTTT.

This clonotype was picked up a small number of times. The chain links TRBV24-1 to TRBJ2-5; 8 bases map to TRBD2. The CDR3 totals 17 residues. CDR1 is KGHDR, CDR2 SFDVKD, per germline. With 1 base clipped from V and 0 bases from J, the junction kept 6 bases outside the gene matches. CDR3 amino acids: CATSDFTSGGHQETQYF. In DNA, the CDR3 is TGTGCCACCAGTGATTTCACCAGCGGGGGACACCAAGAGACCCAGTACTTC.

With regard to this clonotype: This may arise from a read error, as a much more abundant clone is one base away. The V call is TRBV27, the J call TRBJ2-1; D is perhaps TRBD1 (6 bases). This CDR3 is 15 amino acids long. The V gene's germline CDR1 is MNHEY and CDR2 SMNVEV (reference sequence). Here the CDR3 reads CASSLGWAGDNGQFF. For the CDR3, the DNA is TGTGCCAGCAGCCTCGGGTGGGCCGGGGACAATGGGCAGTTCTTC.

In its sample, this clonotype was seen many times. The genes are TRBV20-1 and TRBJ1-4; D is uncertain. Deletions cut 1 base from V and 8 bases from J, with 8 bases between. CDR3 length: 12 amino acids. Per germline, CDR1 DFQATT and CDR2 SNEGSKA (reference sequence). Here the CDR3 reads CSARADLEKLFF. As DNA, the CDR3 is TGCAGTGCTAGAGCGGATTTGGAAAAACTGTTTTTT.

This clonotype was counted at least ten times. This chain joins TRBV7-3 and TRBJ2-3; D is ambiguous. Germline CDR1 reads SGHTA; CDR2 reads FQGTGA. Trimming left V 2 bases short and J 1 base short, with 7 bases between. The CDR3 totals 14 residues. The CDR3 spells CASSLSAGTDTQYF. For the CDR3, the DNA is TGTGCCAGCAGCTTATCTGCAGGCACAGATACGCAGTATTTT.

This clonotype appeared a single time. The rearrangement joins TRBV4-1 to TRBJ1-5; 9 nucleotides align to TRBD1. CDR1 is MGHRA and CDR2 is YSYEKL in the germline V gene. This CDR3 region has 15 residues. V shed 2 bases and J 4 bases; nucleotides not matched to a gene: 3. CDR3 nucleotide sequence: TGCGCCAGCAGCCAATCCGGGACAGGGAATCAGCCCCAGCATTTT. Translated, it gives CASSQSGTGNQPQHF.

The chain carries TRBV13 and TRBJ1-1; possible D gene TRBD1, 5 bases. V lost 8 bases and J 3 bases, leaving 16 bases between the germline ends. The CDR3 contains 14 residues. CDR1 is PRHDT, CDR2 FYEKMQ, per germline (reference sequence). CDR3 DNA sequence: TGTGCCAGCCACTCGGTAGGGGAGGACACTGAAGCTTTCTTT. This encodes CASHSVGEDTEAFF.

In this sample, this clonotype turned up many times. The rearrangement uses TRBV27 and TRBJ2-1, with TRBD2 identical over 13 bases. The germline CDR1 and CDR2 sequences are MNHEY and SMNVEV (reference sequence). The CDR3 covers 16 residues. Germline trimming cut 0 bases from V and 9 bases from J; bases unmatched to any gene: 5. CDR3 sequence (DNA): TGTGCCAGCAGTTTATCTAGAACTAGCGGGAGGGGTGAGCAGTTCTTC. Residues: CASSLSRTSGRGEQFF.

This clonotype was found many times. The rearrangement joins TRBV27 to TRBJ1-2, with TRBD1 matching over 7 bases. The length of the CDR3 is 11 residues. The V and J ends lost 6 bases and 10 bases, in that order; junction bases with no gene match: 5. CDR1 MNHEY and CDR2 SMNVEV come from the germline V gene (reference sequence). This chain's CDR3 is CASRRGQNYTF. The CDR3 DNA is TGTGCCAGCAGAAGGGGACAGAACTACACCTTC.

The chain combines TRBV20-1 with TRBJ1-4; possibly TRBD1 for D (6 bases). Germline CDR1 reads DFQATT; CDR2 reads SNEGSKA (reference sequence). V lost 2 bases and J 7 bases, leaving 11 bases between the germline ends. The CDR3 is made up of 13 amino acids. This CDR3 reads CSARKGGGEKLFF. The CDR3 DNA sequence: TGCAGTGCTAGAAAGGGGGGCGGTGAAAAACTGTTTTTT.

This clonotype was seen a handful of times. V gene TRBV7-9 combines with J gene TRBJ1-1; D remains ambiguous. This CDR3 comprises 15 residues. The V end was cut by 3 bases, the J end by 5 bases, with 16 bases between. Germline-derived CDR1 and CDR2 are SEHNR and FQNEAQ (reference sequence). This CDR3 reads CASSFFRSRKTEAFF. In DNA, the CDR3 is TGTGCCAGCAGCTTTTTCCGCTCGCGGAAGACTGAAGCTTTCTTT.